The T cell receptor (beta chain) described here comes from a study of cytomegalovirus exposure and HLA in healthy donors. Both 60 Vbeta primers and 13 Jbeta primers went into the PCR. The assay was immunoSEQ multiplex PCR, and TCRdb's table has in-frame clones only and misses some. This table holds under 100,000 clones, about 74% found once. Whole-study results and caveats: An apparent linkage of common viral pathogens to several of the most significant clusters emerged in a later analysis. Productive status was seen about 87% or about 30% of the time for most TCR beta V segments in an earlier analysis. A list of approximately 160 TCR beta chains associated with cytomegalovirus was given.

This CDR3 is 16 amino acids long. V lost 3 bases, J lost 2 bases, and 16 bases lay in between. Per the germline V gene, CDR1 is SGHTA and CDR2 is FQGNSA. Concerning this clone itself: Its antigen is as yet unknown.

This receptor was identified in a woman in her 50s in good health and CMV-seropositive. Material for sequencing was PBMCs. The chain couples TRBV7-2 to TRBJ1-2; D unclear. The CDR3 here is CASSFDAGMGNYGYTF. For the CDR3, the DNA is TGTGCCAGCAGCTTCGACGCGGGGATGGGAAACTATGGCTACACCTTC.